This paragraph reports one T cell receptor (beta chain). No cognate antigen has been identified for it. Per-base qualities were not stored, and no clone one base away is much larger. The data stem from a study of blood T cell repertoires in COVID-19 (TCRdb year 2020). Notes on the research overall: Collaborator samples came from the United States, Italy and Spain and covered acute and convalescent phases of COVID-19. The prospective study material was composed of cDNA or gDNA derived from T cells, B-cell-depleted T cells, or PBMCs. Deeply sampled blood TCRbeta repertoires from subjects exposed to, actively infected with, or recovered from COVID-19 were included in the dataset. The repertoires were made available in a free public database intended to serve as a resource for research on the immune response to SARS-CoV-2. Samples came from the ongoing ImmuneRACE study (first 160 participants) plus 1,254 subjects from 6 global collaborators. Sample metadata almost always included a de-identified subject ID, COVID-19 status, age in years and sex. HLA class I and class II types, where available, came from metadata supplied by the sample provider rather than from assay-based typing.

Study-wide findings and limitations: How much clinical and demographic metadata was included differed by source and by participant, and the metadata was provided uncurated.

One collaborating source in Seattle enrolled patients while the patients were actively infected and followed the patients over time throughout the course of disease. Each collaborating institution followed its own protocols to collect whole blood in K2EDTA tubes. For TCRbeta analysis, collaborators shipped samples in one of three forms: frozen whole blood, isolated PBMCs, or DNA extracted from either of those sample types. The immunoSEQ Assay, a bias-controlled multiplex PCR, was used to amplify TCRbeta CDR3 regions from genomic DNA. The study's processing was this. The number of nucleated cells in each sample was estimated from the amplification of reference gene primers within the assay. To quantify the absolute abundance of each unique TCRbeta CDR3 rearrangement, sequence reads were collapsed and filtered. For each sample, productive Simpson clonality was calculated by taking the square root of Simpson's diversity index across productive rearrangements. Drawn from immuneACCESS, this table holds only the in-frame rearrangements with V and J called that TCRdb kept. Clones are partly lost; checked studies trace under half to an unresolved V gene and leave the rest unexplained. V and J calls and clone size are as listed in that table; D and trimming were resolved from the DNA. Here the sample has about 300,000 clones; roughly 90% occur a single time. The ten largest clones take up around 1.9% of the sample.

Counted from cysteine to phenylalanine, this CDR3 has 14 amino acids. The kept DNA is CDR3 alone, 42 bases in frame from the first base. Via the germline V gene, CDR1 is SGHRS and CDR2 YFSETQ. Trimming takes 4 bases from V and 1 base from J, and the germline ends sit 12 bases apart. Sequencing input: peripheral blood. The V and J segments used are TRBV5-1 and TRBJ2-7; D gene: possibly TRBD2, on 6 matching bases. This sequence was found in a woman aged 25 to 39 with COVID-19, enrolled during active disease. The DNA sequence is as follows: TGCGCCAGCAGCGGGGGGACTTATTCCTACGAGCAGTACTTC. This sequence encodes CASSGGTYSYEQYF.